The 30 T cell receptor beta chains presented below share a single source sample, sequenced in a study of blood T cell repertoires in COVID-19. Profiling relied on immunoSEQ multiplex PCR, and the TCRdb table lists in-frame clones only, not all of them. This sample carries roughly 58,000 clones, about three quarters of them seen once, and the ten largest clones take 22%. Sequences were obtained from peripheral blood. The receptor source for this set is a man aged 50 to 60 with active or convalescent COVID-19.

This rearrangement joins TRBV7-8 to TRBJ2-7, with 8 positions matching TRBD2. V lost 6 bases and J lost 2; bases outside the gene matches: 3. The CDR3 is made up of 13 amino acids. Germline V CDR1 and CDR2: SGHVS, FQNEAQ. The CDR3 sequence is CASSLAGPYEQYF. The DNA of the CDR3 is TGTGCCAGCAGTCTAGCGGGTCCCTACGAGCAGTACTTC. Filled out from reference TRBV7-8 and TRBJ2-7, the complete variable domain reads GAGVSQSPRYKVAKRGQDVALRCDPISGHVSLFWYQQALGQGPEFLTYFQNEAQLDKSGLPSDRFFAERPEGSVSTLKIQRTQQEDSAVYLCASSLAGPYEQYFGPGTRLTVT.

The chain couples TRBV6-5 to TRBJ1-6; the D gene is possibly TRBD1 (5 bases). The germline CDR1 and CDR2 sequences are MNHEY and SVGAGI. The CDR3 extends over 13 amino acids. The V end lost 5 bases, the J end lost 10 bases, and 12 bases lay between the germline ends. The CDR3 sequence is CASSTDRDSPLHF. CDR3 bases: TGTGCCAGCAGTACTGACAGAGACTCACCCCTCCACTTT.

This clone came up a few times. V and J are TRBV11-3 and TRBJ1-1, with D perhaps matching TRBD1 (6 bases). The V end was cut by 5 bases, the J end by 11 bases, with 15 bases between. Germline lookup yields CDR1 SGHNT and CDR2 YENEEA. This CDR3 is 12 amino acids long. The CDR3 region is CASSQQGSKAFF. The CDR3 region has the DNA TGTGCCAGCAGCCAACAGGGCTCGAAGGCTTTCTTT. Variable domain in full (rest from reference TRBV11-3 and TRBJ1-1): EAGVVQSPRYKIIEKKQPVAFWCNPISGHNTLYWYLQNLGQGPELLIRYENEEAVDDSQLPKDRFSAERLKGVDSTLKIQPAELGDSAVYLCASSQQGSKAFFGQGTRLTVV.

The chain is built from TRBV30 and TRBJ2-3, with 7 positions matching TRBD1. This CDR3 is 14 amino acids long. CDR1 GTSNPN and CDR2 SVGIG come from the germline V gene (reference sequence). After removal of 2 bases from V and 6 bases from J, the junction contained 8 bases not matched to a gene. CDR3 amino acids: CAWSTQGGADTQYF. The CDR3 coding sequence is TGTGCCTGGAGTACGCAAGGGGGCGCGGATACGCAGTATTTT.

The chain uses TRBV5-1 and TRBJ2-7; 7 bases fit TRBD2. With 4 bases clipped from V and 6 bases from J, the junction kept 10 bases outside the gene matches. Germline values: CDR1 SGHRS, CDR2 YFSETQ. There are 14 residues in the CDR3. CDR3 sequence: CASSAGSGGSEQYF. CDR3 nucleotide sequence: TGCGCCAGCAGCGCGGGGTCGGGGGGAAGCGAGCAGTACTTC.

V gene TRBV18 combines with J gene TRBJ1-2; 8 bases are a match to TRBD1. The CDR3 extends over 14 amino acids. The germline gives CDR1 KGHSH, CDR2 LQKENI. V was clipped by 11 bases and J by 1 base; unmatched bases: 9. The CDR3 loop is CAGSRGQDNYGYTF. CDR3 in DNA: TGTGCCGGAAGTAGGGGACAGGATAACTATGGCTACACCTTC.

The CDR3 coding sequence is TGTGCCAGCAGCATTCCCGGTCAGCCCCAGCATTTT. Translating it yields CASSIPGQPQHF. The genes are TRBV7-3 and TRBJ1-5; no clear D gene. Germline-derived CDR1 and CDR2 are SGHTA and FQGTGA. This CDR3 contains 12 residues. V gave up 5 bases and J gave up 6 bases, with 8 bases separating them.

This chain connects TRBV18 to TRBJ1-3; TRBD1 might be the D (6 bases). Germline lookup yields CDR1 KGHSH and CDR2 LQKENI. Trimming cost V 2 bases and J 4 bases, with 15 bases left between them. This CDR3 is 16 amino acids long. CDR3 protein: CASSPMAGAGGNTIYF. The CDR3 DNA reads TGTGCCAGCTCACCAATGGCAGGGGCAGGAGGAAACACCATATATTTT. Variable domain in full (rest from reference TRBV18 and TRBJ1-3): NAGVMQNPRHLVRRRGQEARLRCSPMKGHSHVYWYRQLPEEGLKFMVYLQKENIIDESGMPKERFSAEFPKEGPSILRIQQVVRGDSAAYFCASSPMAGAGGNTIYFGEGSWLTVV.

For the CDR3, the DNA is TGTGCCAGCAGCATCGGACAGGGGGAGACCGGGGAGCTGTTTTTT. This encodes CASSIGQGETGELFF. The rearrangement uses TRBV11-2 and TRBJ2-2; 10 bases map to TRBD1. There are 15 residues in the CDR3. The junction had 5 bases not matched to a gene; V was cut back by 5 bases and J by 5 bases. The germline V gene has CDR1 SGHAT and CDR2 FQNNGV.

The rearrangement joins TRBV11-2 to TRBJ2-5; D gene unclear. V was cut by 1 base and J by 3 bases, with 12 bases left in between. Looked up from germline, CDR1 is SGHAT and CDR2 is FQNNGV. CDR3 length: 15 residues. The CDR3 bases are TGTGCCAGCAGCTTAGGAGGTGCGGTTAAAGAGACCCAGTACTTC. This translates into CASSLGGAVKETQYF.

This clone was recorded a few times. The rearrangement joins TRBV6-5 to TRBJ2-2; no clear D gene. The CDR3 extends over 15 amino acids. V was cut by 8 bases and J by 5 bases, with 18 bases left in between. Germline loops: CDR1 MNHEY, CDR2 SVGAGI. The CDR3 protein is CASRLSVARTGELFF. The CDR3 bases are TGTGCCAGCCGCCTAAGTGTGGCGAGGACCGGGGAGCTGTTTTTT.

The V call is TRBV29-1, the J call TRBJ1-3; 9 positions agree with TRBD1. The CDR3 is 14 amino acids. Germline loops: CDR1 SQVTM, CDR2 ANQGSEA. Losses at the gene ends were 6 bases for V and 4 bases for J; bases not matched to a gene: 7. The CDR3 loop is CSVAQGAAGNTIYF. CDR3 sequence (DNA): TGCAGCGTCGCACAGGGGGCTGCAGGAAACACCATATATTTT.

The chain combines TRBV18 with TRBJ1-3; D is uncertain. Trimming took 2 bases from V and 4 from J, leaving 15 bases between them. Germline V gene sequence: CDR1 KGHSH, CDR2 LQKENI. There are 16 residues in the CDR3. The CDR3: CASSPGERSPGNTIYF. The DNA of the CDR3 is TGTGCCAGCTCACCAGGAGAGCGGTCCCCAGGAAACACCATATATTTT.

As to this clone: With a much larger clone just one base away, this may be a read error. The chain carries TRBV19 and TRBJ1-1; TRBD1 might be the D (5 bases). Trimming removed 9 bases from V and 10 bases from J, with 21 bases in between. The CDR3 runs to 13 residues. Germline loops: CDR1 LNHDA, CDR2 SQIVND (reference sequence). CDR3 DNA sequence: TGTGCCAGCAATGGGGGGGTGGGGGTGGGAGCTTTCTTT. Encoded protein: CASNGGVGVGAFF.

Here the CDR3 reads CASSNRDTTYNEQFF. The CDR3 DNA reads TGTGCCAGTAGTAACCGGGACACCACCTACAATGAGCAGTTCTTC. J is TRBJ2-1 and V is TRBV19; D perhaps matches TRBD1 (6 bases). This CDR3 contains 15 residues. Germline CDR1 and CDR2: LNHDA and SQIVND (reference sequence). V gave up 4 bases and J gave up 2 bases, with 12 bases separating them.

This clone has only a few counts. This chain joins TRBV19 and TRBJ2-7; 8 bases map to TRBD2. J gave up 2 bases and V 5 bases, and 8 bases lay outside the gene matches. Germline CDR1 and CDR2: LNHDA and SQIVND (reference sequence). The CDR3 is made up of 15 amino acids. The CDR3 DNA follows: TGTGCCAGTAGTGCGAGCGGGCGGGGGGCCTACGAGCAGTACTTC. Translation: CASSASGRGAYEQYF.

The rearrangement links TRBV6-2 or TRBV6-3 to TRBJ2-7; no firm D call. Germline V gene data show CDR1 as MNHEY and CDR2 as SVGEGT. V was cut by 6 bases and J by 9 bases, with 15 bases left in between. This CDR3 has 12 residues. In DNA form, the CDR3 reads TGTGCCAGCAGCCAACAAGTCTCGGGGCAGTACTTC. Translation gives CASSQQVSGQYF.

CDR3 residues: CASSEGSYREDYNEQFF. CDR3 DNA sequence: TGTGCCAGCAGTGAAGGGTCCTACCGGGAGGATTACAATGAGCAGTTCTTC. The chain joins TRBV2 to TRBJ2-1, with TRBD2 matching 7 bases. V was pared by 1 base and J by 4 bases, with 10 bases of the junction left unmatched. CDR3 length: 17 residues. Germline V gives CDR1 SNHLY, CDR2 FYNNEI.

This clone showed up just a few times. As DNA, the CDR3 is TGCGCCGGAAGTCGGGACAGCATAGAGGGCTACACCTTC. As protein: CAGSRDSIEGYTF. The chain links TRBV5-1 to TRBJ1-2, with 7 bases identical to TRBD1. The CDR3 is made up of 13 amino acids. Trimming cost V 10 bases and J 8 bases; bases outside gene matches: 14. Looked up from germline, CDR1 is SGHRS and CDR2 is YFSETQ.

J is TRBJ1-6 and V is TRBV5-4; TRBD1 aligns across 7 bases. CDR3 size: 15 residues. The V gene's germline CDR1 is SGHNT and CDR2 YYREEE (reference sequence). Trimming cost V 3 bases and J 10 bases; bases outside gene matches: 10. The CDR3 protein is CASSSRDRGGSPLHF. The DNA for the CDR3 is TGTGCCAGCAGCTCCCGGGACAGAGGGGGATCACCCCTCCACTTT.

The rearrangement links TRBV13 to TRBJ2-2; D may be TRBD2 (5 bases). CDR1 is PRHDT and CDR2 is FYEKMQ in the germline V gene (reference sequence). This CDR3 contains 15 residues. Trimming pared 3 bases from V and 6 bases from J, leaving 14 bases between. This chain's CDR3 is CASSFTGDRAGELFF. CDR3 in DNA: TGTGCCAGCAGCTTCACCGGGGATAGGGCCGGGGAGCTGTTTTTT. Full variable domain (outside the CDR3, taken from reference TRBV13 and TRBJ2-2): AAGVIQSPRHLIKEKRETATLKCYPIPRHDTVYWYQQGPGQDPQFLISFYEKMQSDKGSIPDRFSAQQFSDYHSELNMSSLELGDSALYFCASSFTGDRAGELFFGEGSRLTVL.

DNA of the CDR3: TGTGCCAGCAGCCTCAACTCGGGGGCTGAAGCTTTCTTT. It specifies CASSLNSGAEAFF. This chain joins TRBV7-8 and TRBJ1-1, with a possible D match to TRBD1 (5 bases). CDR1 and CDR2 (germline): SGHVS, FQNEAQ. Trimming removed 5 bases from V and 6 bases from J, with 13 bases in between. The CDR3 runs to 13 residues.

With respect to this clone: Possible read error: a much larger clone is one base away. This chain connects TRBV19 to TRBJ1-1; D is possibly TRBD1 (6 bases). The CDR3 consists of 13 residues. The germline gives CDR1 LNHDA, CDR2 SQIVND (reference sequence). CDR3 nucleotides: TGTCCCAGCCATGTGGGGGAGGGGGGGGGAGCTTTCTTT. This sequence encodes CPSHVGEGGGAFF.

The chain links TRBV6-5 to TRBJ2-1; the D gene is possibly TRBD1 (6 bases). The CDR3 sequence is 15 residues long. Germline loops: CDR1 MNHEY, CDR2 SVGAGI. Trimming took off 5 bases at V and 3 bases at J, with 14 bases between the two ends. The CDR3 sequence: CASSLRDTVYNEQFF. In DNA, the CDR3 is TGTGCCAGCAGTCTCCGGGACACCGTCTACAATGAGCAGTTCTTC.

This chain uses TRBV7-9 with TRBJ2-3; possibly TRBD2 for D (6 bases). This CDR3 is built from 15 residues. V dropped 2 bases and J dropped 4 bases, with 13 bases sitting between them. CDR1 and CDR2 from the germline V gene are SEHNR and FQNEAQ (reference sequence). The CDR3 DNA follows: TGTGCCAGCAGCTTACATTCACTAGCCGCAGATACGCAGTATTTT. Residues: CASSLHSLAADTQYF.

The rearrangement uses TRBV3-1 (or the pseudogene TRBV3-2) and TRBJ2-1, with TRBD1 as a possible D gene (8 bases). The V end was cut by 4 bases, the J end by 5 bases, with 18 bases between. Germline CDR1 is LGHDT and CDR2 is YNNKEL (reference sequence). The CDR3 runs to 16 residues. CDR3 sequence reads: CASSRSGTGKHNEQFF. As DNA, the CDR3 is TGTGCCAGCAGCCGCAGCGGGACAGGCAAGCACAATGAGCAGTTCTTC.

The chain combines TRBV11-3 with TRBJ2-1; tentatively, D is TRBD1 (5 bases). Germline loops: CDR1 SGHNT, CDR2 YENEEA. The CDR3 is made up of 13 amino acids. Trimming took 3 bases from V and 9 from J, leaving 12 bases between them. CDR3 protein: CASSLRAGFEQFF. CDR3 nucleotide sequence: TGTGCCAGCAGCTTGAGAGCAGGGTTTGAGCAGTTCTTC.

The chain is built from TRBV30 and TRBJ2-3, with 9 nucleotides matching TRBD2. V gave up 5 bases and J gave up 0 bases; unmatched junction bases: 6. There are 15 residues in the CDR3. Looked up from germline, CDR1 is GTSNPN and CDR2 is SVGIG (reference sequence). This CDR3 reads CAWQGLAPSTDTQYF. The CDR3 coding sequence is TGTGCCTGGCAGGGACTAGCCCCGAGCACAGATACGCAGTATTTT.

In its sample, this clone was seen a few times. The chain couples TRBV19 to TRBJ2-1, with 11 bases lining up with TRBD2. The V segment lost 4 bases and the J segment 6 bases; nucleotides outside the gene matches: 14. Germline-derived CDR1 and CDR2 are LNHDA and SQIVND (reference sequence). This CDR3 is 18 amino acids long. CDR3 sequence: CASSRILAGARFGNEQFF. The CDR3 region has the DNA TGTGCCAGTAGTAGAATACTAGCGGGGGCTAGGTTTGGCAATGAGCAGTTCTTC.

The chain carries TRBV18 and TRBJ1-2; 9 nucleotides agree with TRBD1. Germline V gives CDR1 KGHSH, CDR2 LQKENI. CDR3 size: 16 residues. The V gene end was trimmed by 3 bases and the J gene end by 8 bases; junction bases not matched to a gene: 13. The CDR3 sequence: CASSPSGTGPSAGYTF. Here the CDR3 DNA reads TGTGCCAGCTCACCCTCCGGGACAGGGCCGTCGGCGGGCTACACCTTC.